The following is a TCR beta chain sequence with its context. Assay: immunoSEQ multiplex PCR; the TCRdb copy retains only in-frame clones and omits some. The sample lists some 96,000 clones, roughly 85% seen once, with more than 9.5% in the top ten. The sample is drawn from a study of blood T cell repertoires in COVID-19. Trimming cost V 8 bases and J 0 bases; bases outside gene matches: 8. The CDR3 contains 15 residues. Germline V gene lookup returns CDR1 SGDLS and CDR2 YYNGEE. This chain joins TRBV9 and TRBJ2-7; 10 nucleotides match TRBD2. Sequenced material: peripheral blood. This receptor was obtained from a human donor in a cohort sampled during active COVID-19. The DNA of the CDR3 is TGTGCCAGTTCGAGAGCGGGAGGGCCCTCCTACGAGCAGTACTTC. Its protein product is CASSRAGGPSYEQYF.